The 15 T cell receptor beta chains in this list originate from one sample, sequenced in a study of response to subunit inactivated influenza vaccine. TCRdb itself ran the RT-PCR reads through MiXCR, one entry per CDR3 protein. The sample contains a few hundred thousand distinct CDR3 sequences, around 9.9% of which appear only once. The starting material was PBMCs from blood, obtained roughly 47 days after vaccination. These receptors all come from a man between 50 and 59 years old who received an inactivated influenza vaccine.

The sample holds a few counts of this clonotype. This chain links TRBV18 with TRBJ2-7; TRBD2 aligns across 11 bases. The J segment lost 3 bases and the V segment lost 2 bases, leaving 3 bases of the junction unmatched. The germline V gene has CDR1 KGHSH and CDR2 LQKENI. The CDR3 loop spans 15 amino acids. CDR3 in amino acids: CASSPSTSGNYEQYF. CDR3 DNA: TGTGCCAGCTCACCATCGACTAGCGGGAACTACGAGCAGTACTTC. Complete variable domain (other parts from reference TRBV18 and TRBJ2-7): NAGVMQNPRHLVRRRGQEARLRCSPMKGHSHVYWYRQLPEEGLKFMVYLQKENIIDESGMPKERFSAEFPKEGPSILRIQQVVRGDSAAYFCASSPSTSGNYEQYFGPGTRLTVT.

There are many counts of this clonotype. The genes are TRBV5-1 and TRBJ1-4; 8 nucleotides match TRBD1. Germline-derived CDR1 and CDR2 are SGHRS and YFSETQ. The CDR3 runs 17 residues. Trimming cost V 1 base and J 0 bases; bases outside gene matches: 5. CDR3 sequence: CASSLFGQGTTNEKLFF. CDR3 coding DNA: TGCGCCAGCAGCTTGTTCGGACAGGGCACAACTAATGAAAAACTGTTTTTT.

In its sample, this clonotype was seen a few times. The gene calls are TRBV4-2 and TRBJ2-7; 9 nucleotides line up with TRBD2. The junction had 14 bases not matched to a gene; V was cut back by 0 bases and J by 11 bases. There are 16 residues in the CDR3. Germline CDR1 reads LGHNA; CDR2 reads YNFKEQ. The CDR3 DNA follows: TGTGCCAGCAGCCAAGATTTTATCGGGTCTAGCGGGACGAAGTACTTC. Protein sequence: CASSQDFIGSSGTKYF.

The rearrangement links TRBV7-8 to TRBJ2-7, with 9 bases matching TRBD1. V trimming: 5 bases; J trimming: 2 bases; junction bases outside the gene matches: 7. Looked up from germline, CDR1 is SGHVS and CDR2 is FQNEAQ. This CDR3 contains 15 residues. CDR3 nucleotides: TGTGCCAGCAGCCCCCAGACAGGGGGGACCTACGAGCAGTACTTC. Translated: CASSPQTGGTYEQYF.

The chain carries TRBV29-1 and TRBJ2-3; 8 bases agree with TRBD1. The germline V gene has CDR1 SQVTM and CDR2 ANQGSEA. The CDR3 length is 13 residues. The J segment lost 5 bases and the V segment lost 4 bases, leaving 5 bases of the junction unmatched. The CDR3 spells CSVGTGSIDTQYF. The CDR3 DNA follows: TGCAGCGTTGGGACAGGGTCAATAGATACGCAGTATTTT.

The chain has TRBV5-1 and TRBJ2-4; a possible D gene is TRBD1 (5 bases). Germline V gene sequence: CDR1 SGHRS, CDR2 YFSETQ. The CDR3 consists of 16 residues. Trimming cost V 0 bases and J 0 bases, with 10 bases left between them. For the CDR3, the DNA is TGCGCCAGCAGCTTGGACCCAGGGATAGCCAAAAACATTCAGTACTTC. Amino acids: CASSLDPGIAKNIQYF.

About this clonotype: At one end, the junction sequence differs from germline, possibly due to a read error. The CDR3 DNA is TGCTGTGCTAGAGCACCGGGACTAGCGGCCTACAAGGAGCAGTTCTTC. Residues: CCARAPGLAAYKEQFF. The rearrangement joins TRBV20-1 to TRBJ2-1, with 11 bases that match TRBD2. The CDR3 has 16 amino acids. CDR1 is DFQATT, CDR2 SNEGSKA, per germline (reference sequence).

This clonotype was seen only a few times. The chain links TRBV20-1 to TRBJ2-5, with 12 bases aligning to TRBD2. There are 13 residues in the CDR3. Germline assignment: CDR1 DFQATT and CDR2 SNEGSKA (reference sequence). V lost 6 bases, J lost 5 bases, and 4 bases stayed unmatched. The CDR3 coding sequence is TGCAGTGCCAGGACTAGCGGGGCGGAGACCCAGTACTTC. This encodes CSARTSGAETQYF.

The chain carries TRBV11-3 and TRBJ2-2; D gene unclear. The CDR3 extends over 16 amino acids. The ends were cut back, 5 bases at V and 2 bases at J, with 15 bases in the middle. The germline V gene has CDR1 SGHNT and CDR2 YENEEA. CDR3: CASSPTDQPNTGELFF. As DNA, the CDR3 is TGTGCCAGCAGCCCTACGGACCAACCTAACACCGGGGAGCTGTTTTTT.

This clonotype was seen repeatedly, ten times or more. The rearrangement uses TRBV10-3 and TRBJ2-3; 10 bases fit TRBD2. With 7 bases clipped from V and 3 bases from J, the junction kept 7 bases outside the gene matches. This CDR3 comprises 15 residues. CDR1 and CDR2 (germline): ENHRY, SYGVKD. CDR3 nucleotide sequence: TGTGCCATCACCCCTAGCGGGAGTACAACAGATACGCAGTATTTT. Its protein is CAITPSGSTTDTQYF.

This clonotype has ten or more counts. This chain links TRBV29-1 with TRBJ2-3, with D possibly being TRBD1 or TRBD2 (6 bases each). Germline V gives CDR1 SQVTM, CDR2 ANQGSEA. V was shortened by 4 bases and J by 6 bases, with 17 bases between the two germline ends. CDR3 length equals 14 residues. The CDR3 sequence: CSVVADSRWDTQYF. The CDR3 bases are TGCAGCGTTGTAGCGGACAGTAGATGGGATACGCAGTATTTT.

The chain combines TRBV10-3 with TRBJ1-1; weak D call: TRBD1 (5 bases). Trimming left V 10 bases short and J 1 base short, with 13 bases between. The germline CDR1 and CDR2 sequences are ENHRY and SYGVKD. This CDR3 comprises 13 residues. The CDR3 nucleotides read TGTGCCACCGGGGCCGGCCCGAACACTGAAGCTTTCTTT. Protein sequence: CATGAGPNTEAFF.

This clonotype came up a few times. The chain carries TRBV20-1 and TRBJ1-5, with 8 bases fitting TRBD1. From germline, CDR1 is DFQATT and CDR2 SNEGSKA (reference sequence). The CDR3 has 16 residues. The J segment lost 0 bases and the V segment lost 3 bases, leaving 7 bases of the junction unmatched. CDR3 region: CSASGQGLYSNQPQHF. For the CDR3, the DNA is TGCAGTGCTAGTGGACAGGGTTTATATAGCAATCAGCCCCAGCATTTT.

This clonotype came up a few times. The chain uses TRBV2 and TRBJ1-2; D gene unclear. CDR3 length: 14 amino acids. V was cut by 1 base and J by 4 bases, with 10 bases left in between. Germline V gene lookup returns CDR1 SNHLY and CDR2 FYNNEI. Here the CDR3 reads CASSEGGRGYGYTF. The CDR3 bases are TGTGCCAGCAGTGAAGGGGGTCGAGGCTATGGCTACACCTTC.

This clonotype was recorded a few times. V and J are TRBV7-9 and TRBJ2-7, with a weak D call TRBD2 (5 bases). Germline CDR1 SEHNR, CDR2 FQNEAQ (reference sequence). The V end lost 3 bases, the J end lost 2 bases, and 8 bases lay between the germline ends. CDR3 length equals 13 residues. The CDR3 coding sequence is TGTGCCAGCAGCTTTTGGGGAGCCTACGAGCAGTACTTC. Translating it yields CASSFWGAYEQYF.